A selection of T cell receptor beta chains follows, all from one sample in a study of CD8 T cells in ankylosing spondylitis. TCRdb recomputed calls from the 5' RACE reads with MiXCR, one row per CDR3 protein. Of about 130,000 distinct CDR3 sequences listed, 7% to 8% were seen once; the top ten hold around 12%. Sample: blood, either unsorted or a sorted T cell fraction (not recorded which). The receptors come from a female donor with ankylosing spondylitis or in good health (not recorded which). Each CDR3 is given with its conserved first and last residue. The D gene is left open where the match is weak. Clone size is shown for a subset of rows, as once, few, many or a class of expanded clone.

V gene,J gene,clone size,D gene,CDR3 protein,CDR3 DNA
TRBV7-2,TRBJ1-2,few,TRBD1,CASSSRRQGAEGGYTF,TGTGCCAGCAGCTCAAGAAGACAGGGGGCGGAGGGTGGCTACACCTTC
TRBV5-1,TRBJ1-1,many,.,CASSLGSPGAEAFF,TGCGCCAGCAGCTTGGGCTCCCCAGGGGCTGAAGCTTTCTTT
TRBV20-1,TRBJ2-5,many,TRBD2,CSARKRGDGETQYF,TGCAGTGCTAGAAAGCGGGGGGACGGGGAGACCCAGTACTTC
TRBV27,TRBJ1-5,many,.,CASTFNQPQHF,TGTGCCAGCACCTTTAATCAGCCCCAGCATTTT
TRBV5-1,TRBJ1-3,many,.,CASSLVGPGSGNTIYF,TGCGCCAGCAGCTTGGTGGGCCCAGGCTCTGGAAACACCATATATTTT
TRBV20-1,TRBJ1-2,many,.,CSASAGRGYTF,TGCAGTGCTAGCGCGGGCCGGGGCTACACCTTC
TRBV12-3/TRBV12-4,TRBJ1-2,many,.,CASSLNRIYGYTF,TGTGCCAGCAGTTTGAACAGAATCTATGGCTACACCTTC
TRBV15,TRBJ2-5,many,TRBD2,CATSTGHSGGEETQYF,TGTGCCACCTCAACAGGCCATAGCGGGGGAGAAGAGACCCAGTACTTC
TRBV11-1,TRBJ2-3,.,.,CASGAGMRTAISPQAQYF,TGTGCCAGCGGCGCTGGTATGAGGACAGCAATATCCCCCCAAGCGCAGTATTTT
TRBV3-1,TRBJ1-5,few,.,CASSQSHTDQPQHF,TGTGCCAGCAGCCAATCGCATACGGATCAGCCCCAGCATTTT
TRBV7-2,TRBJ1-4,few,.,CASSSQTGLEKLFF,TGTGCCAGCAGCTCCCAGACCGGTTTAGAAAAACTGTTTTTT
TRBV12-3/TRBV12-4,TRBJ2-3,many,TRBD2,CASSLVSSGADTQYF,TGTGCCAGCAGTTTAGTGAGTAGCGGGGCAGATACGCAGTATTTT
TRBV12-3/TRBV12-4,TRBJ1-1,many,.,CASSPTPGVTEAFF,TGTGCCAGCAGTCCTACGCCAGGAGTCACTGAAGCTTTCTTT
TRBV3-1,TRBJ2-3,.,.,CASSPLARSDTQYF,TGTGCCAGCAGCCCCTTAGCAAGGTCTGATACGCAGTATTTT
TRBV25-1,TRBJ2-1,.,.,CASSESGRSYNEQFF,TGTGCCAGCAGTGAATCGGGGAGATCCTACAATGAGCAGTTCTTC
TRBV4-3,TRBJ2-7,many,TRBD2,CASSQEPSGGYEQYF,TGCGCCAGCAGCCAAGAGCCTAGCGGGGGCTACGAGCAGTACTTC
TRBV5-6,TRBJ1-6,many,TRBD1,CASSSRQGSSSPLHF,TGTGCCAGCAGCTCTCGACAGGGGTCGAGTTCACCCCTCCACTTT
TRBV15,TRBJ2-1,many,.,CATSREDYNEQFF,TGTGCCACCAGCAGAGAAGATTACAATGAGCAGTTCTTC
TRBV29-1,TRBJ1-5,many,.,CSVSASLNQPQHF,TGCAGCGTTTCTGCAAGCCTGAATCAGCCCCAGCATTTT
TRBV12-3/TRBV12-4,TRBJ2-4,many,.,CASSFDWAAKNIQYF,TGTGCCAGCAGTTTTGACTGGGCAGCCAAAAACATTCAGTACTTC
TRBV20-1,TRBJ1-6,many,TRBD1,CSARDPNRGDSPLHF,TGCAGTGCTAGAGATCCCAACAGGGGGGATTCACCCCTCCACTTT
TRBV27,TRBJ2-7,many,TRBD1,CASGRGQESYEQYF,TGTGCCAGCGGTAGGGGACAGGAATCCTACGAGCAGTACTTC
TRBV29-1,TRBJ1-1,many,.,CSVKDSMNTEAFF,TGCAGCGTTAAGGACAGCATGAACACTGAAGCTTTCTTT
TRBV6-1,TRBJ1-1,.,TRBD1,CASKWDRDTEAFF,TGTGCCAGCAAGTGGGACAGGGACACTGAAGCTTTCTTT
TRBV20-1,TRBJ2-7,many,.,CSARGTYEQYF,TGCAGTGCTAGAGGCACGTACGAGCAGTACTTC
TRBV6-1,TRBJ2-2,many,TRBD2,CASSDGGLGAGELFF,TGTGCCAGCAGTGACGGGGGACTAGGCGCCGGGGAGCTGTTTTTT
TRBV6-5,TRBJ2-7,many,.,CASSRGTEKYF,TGTGCCAGCAGCCGCGGGACAGAGAAGTACTTC
TRBV4-3,TRBJ2-1,many,TRBD1,CASSRGTGGYNEQFF,TGCGCCAGCAGCCGGGGGACAGGGGGTTACAATGAGCAGTTCTTC
TRBV5-5,TRBJ1-2,many,.,CASSLSAGVYGYTF,TGTGCCAGCAGCTTGTCCGCAGGAGTCTATGGCTACACCTTC
TRBV7-3,TRBJ2-4,few,.,CASSLTENIQYF,TGTGCCAGCAGCTTAACGGAAAACATTCAGTACTTC
TRBV2,TRBJ2-5,few,.,CASSVSGSQETQYF,TGTGCCAGCAGTGTCTCCGGTTCCCAAGAGACCCAGTACTTC
TRBV6-1,TRBJ2-3,.,TRBD2,CASSLAGVNTDTQYF,TGTGCCAGCAGTCTCGCGGGGGTTAACACAGATACGCAGTATTTT
TRBV9,TRBJ2-1,many,TRBD2,CASSVSVLAGMGEQFF,TGTGCCAGCAGCGTATCCGTACTAGCGGGGATGGGTGAGCAGTTCTTC
TRBV6-5,TRBJ2-1,many,TRBD2,CASSYGLAGTYNEQFF,TGTGCCAGCAGTTACGGGCTAGCGGGGACCTACAATGAGCAGTTCTTC
TRBV6-5,TRBJ2-3,many,TRBD2,CASSYSGLAATDTQYF,TGTGCCAGCAGTTACTCGGGACTAGCGGCGACAGATACGCAGTATTTT
TRBV5-1,TRBJ2-3,many,.,CASSLERDTQYF,TGCGCCAGCAGCTTAGAACGGGATACGCAGTATTTT
TRBV29-1,TRBJ2-1,many,.,CSVLWSSYNEQFF,TGCAGCGTCCTATGGAGCTCCTACAATGAGCAGTTCTTC
TRBV14,TRBJ2-1,many,.,CASSQVSNEQFF,TGTGCCAGCAGCCAAGTGAGTAATGAGCAGTTCTTC
TRBV6-1,TRBJ1-6,many,.,CASSPSINSPLHF,TGTGCCAGCAGCCCATCTATCAATTCACCCCTCCACTTT
TRBV6-2/TRBV6-3,TRBJ2-3,many,.,CASAVGASTDTQYF,TGTGCCAGCGCCGTGGGGGCAAGTACAGATACGCAGTATTTT
TRBV12-3/TRBV12-4,TRBJ1-2,many,TRBD1,CASSITGTANYGYTF,TGTGCCAGCAGCATTACCGGGACAGCTAACTATGGCTACACCTTC
TRBV25-1,TRBJ1-5,many,TRBD1,CASSGATGGEMSNQPQHF,TGTGCCAGCAGTGGGGCAACAGGGGGAGAAATGAGCAATCAGCCCCAGCATTTT
TRBV6-4,TRBJ2-5,few,.,CASSKQGGETQYF,TGTGCCAGCAGTAAACAGGGCGGGGAGACCCAGTACTTC
TRBV12-3/TRBV12-4,TRBJ2-4,many,.,CASSFLRQPGIQYF,TGTGCCAGCAGTTTTTTGAGACAGCCGGGCATTCAGTACTTC
TRBV7-6,TRBJ1-3,many,.,CASSLGEGTGNTIYF,TGTGCCAGCAGCTTAGGTGAAGGGACTGGAAACACCATATATTTT
TRBV20-1,TRBJ1-2,many,.,CSVSLEANYGYTF,TGCAGTGTGTCTTTGGAAGCTAACTATGGCTACACCTTC
TRBV30,TRBJ2-1,.,TRBD2,CACSTRRGGERWDEQFF,TGTGCCTGCAGTACAAGGCGGGGGGGCGAGAGATGGGATGAGCAGTTCTTC
TRBV4-1,TRBJ1-1,many,.,CASSQGRGTEAFF,TGCGCCAGCAGCCAAGGAAGGGGAACTGAAGCTTTCTTT
TRBV15,TRBJ2-5,many,.,CATSRGRVGTQYF,TGTGCCACCAGCAGAGGCCGGGTCGGGACCCAGTACTTC
TRBV4-1,TRBJ2-3,many,.,CASSQDTRGANTDTQYF,TGCGCCAGCAGCCAAGATACTAGGGGGGCGAACACAGATACGCAGTATTTT
TRBV29-1,TRBJ2-5,many,.,CSVDYRAGETQYF,TGCAGCGTTGACTACAGGGCAGGGGAGACCCAGTACTTC